The entry that follows covers one T cell receptor beta chain sequence. Its antigen remains unknown. The source of the sample is a study of PD-1 blockade in classical Hodgkin lymphoma. Study results and caveats: For complete responders, baseline diversity was comparable to that of newly diagnosed patients.

The assay was immunoSEQ multiplex PCR, and TCRdb's table has in-frame clones only and misses some. The data hold over 80,000 clones, with over 85% observed a single time. Brentuximab vedotin exposure varied among the patients, all of whom had relapsed after autologous stem cell transplantation. Trimming removed 11 bases from V and 3 bases from J, with 19 bases in between. The CDR3 is 15 amino acids. Germline loops: CDR1 MDHEN, CDR2 SYDVKM. The chain couples TRBV28 to TRBJ2-2; D call uncertain. This receptor was obtained from a human donor with classical Hodgkin lymphoma. Source: peripheral blood mononuclear cells (PBMCs), taken at baseline. CDR3 DNA sequence: TGTGCCTCCGGGTTTGAATGGGCGGACACCGGGGAGCTGTTTTTT. It specifies CASGFEWADTGELFF.